These 29 T cell receptor beta chains were sequenced from one sample in a study of T-cell memory formation after mild COVID-19. Using its own MiXCR run on the 5' RACE reads, TCRdb lists one record per CDR3 protein. Counted here are 350,000 to 550,000 distinct CDR3 sequences, about 20% occurring once; the ten biggest clones make up about 22%. The sequenced material came from PBMCs or a T cell subset sorted from them (not recorded which). The source of these receptors is a man aged 18 to 29 who had mild COVID-19 (a few samples of this study predate the infection). Cell type and time point are not known.

This clonotype occurred a few times. The chain combines TRBV2 with TRBJ2-7; TRBD1 matches 7 bases. The CDR3 contains 13 residues. Germline trimming cut 4 bases from V and 7 bases from J; bases unmatched to any gene: 7. Germline CDR1 and CDR2: SNHLY and FYNNEI. The CDR3 DNA reads as TGTGCCAGCAGTGTGGACAGGTTTCAAGAGCAGTACTTC. It specifies CASSVDRFQEQYF.

There are a few counts of this clonotype. This rearrangement joins TRBV15 to TRBJ1-2; D gene uncertain. Germline V gene data show CDR1 as LNHNV and CDR2 as YYDKDF (reference sequence). V was shortened by 3 bases and J by 5 bases, with 16 bases between the two germline ends. The CDR3 runs 15 residues. In DNA, the CDR3 is TGTGCCACCAGCAGGCGGGTCCGTAGCATTTATGGCTACACCTTC. Amino acid sequence: CATSRRVRSIYGYTF.

This CDR3 reads CASRRTSSYEQYF. As DNA, the CDR3 is TGTGCCAGCAGACGTACCAGCTCCTACGAGCAGTACTTC. The chain links TRBV11-2 to TRBJ2-7; D uncertain. V dropped 6 bases and J dropped 0 bases, with 9 bases sitting between them. The CDR3 is made up of 13 amino acids. Germline assignment: CDR1 SGHAT and CDR2 FQNNGV.

This clonotype was found a few times. V and J are TRBV27 and TRBJ2-1; D gene uncertain. Germline loops: CDR1 MNHEY, CDR2 SMNVEV (reference sequence). This CDR3 has 13 amino acids. V lost 3 bases, J lost 9 bases, and 12 bases lay in between. This CDR3 is CASSFSRRREQFF. The DNA of the CDR3 is TGTGCCAGCAGTTTCAGCCGCCGCCGTGAGCAGTTCTTC.

In its sample, this clonotype was seen a few times. The chain couples TRBV4-2 to TRBJ2-1; D is uncertain. CDR1 LGHNA and CDR2 YNFKEQ come from the germline V gene. V lost 0 bases to trimming and J lost 15 bases, with 15 bases between them. This CDR3 spans 13 amino acids. The CDR3 sequence is CASSQEGRTRLFF. The CDR3 region has the DNA TGTGCCAGCAGCCAAGAAGGCAGGACCCGGTTGTTCTTC.

This clonotype was recorded a few times. The rearrangement links TRBV4-1 to TRBJ2-1, with D unresolved. Per the germline V gene, CDR1 is MGHRA and CDR2 is YSYEKL. V lost 0 bases and J lost 4, with 10 bases in between. The CDR3 is 15 residues long. The CDR3 reads CASSQDRSRYNEQFF. DNA for the CDR3: TGCGCCAGCAGCCAAGATAGGTCCCGTTACAATGAGCAGTTCTTC.

The V call is TRBV9, the J call TRBJ2-1; TRBD1 or TRBD2 may be the D gene (5 bases each). The V gene's germline CDR1 is SGDLS and CDR2 YYNGEE. The CDR3 spans 13 residues. V shed 4 bases and J shed 8 bases, with 13 bases lying between them. CDR3: CASSLHLGDEQFF. DNA for the CDR3: TGTGCCAGCAGCCTCCACTTGGGGGATGAGCAGTTCTTC. Full variable domain (rest looked up from reference TRBV9 and TRBJ2-1): DSGVTQTPKHLITATGQRVTLRCSPRSGDLSVYWYQQSLDQGLQFLIQYYNGEERAKGNILERFSAQQFPDLHSELNLSSLELGDSALYFCASSLHLGDEQFFGPGTRLTVL.

Ten or more counts support this clonotype. This chain uses TRBV12-3 or TRBV12-4 with TRBJ1-1, with D hard to call. The CDR3 runs to 14 residues. V lost 6 bases and J 0 bases, leaving 11 bases between the germline ends. The CDR3 here is CASSSPGMNTEAFF. In DNA form, the CDR3 reads TGTGCCAGCAGCTCCCCGGGGATGAACACTGAAGCTTTCTTT.

This clonotype appeared many times. The rearrangement joins TRBV6-1 to TRBJ1-1; D is unresolved. The CDR3 extends over 12 amino acids. From germline, CDR1 is MNHNS and CDR2 SASEGT. V shed 6 bases and J shed 4 bases, with 9 bases lying between them. CDR3 region: CASRTGATEAFF. As DNA, the CDR3 is TGTGCCAGCAGGACGGGAGCCACTGAAGCTTTCTTT.

The rearrangement uses TRBV5-4 and TRBJ2-3; D unclear. V was pared by 0 bases and J by 3 bases, with 11 bases between. The CDR3 loop spans 15 amino acids. Germline CDR1 reads SGHNT; CDR2 reads YYREEE (reference sequence). In nucleotides, the CDR3 is TGTGCCAGCAGCTTGGAGTACAGCACTACAGATACGCAGTATTTT. Translating it yields CASSLEYSTTDTQYF.

V gene TRBV5-1 combines with J gene TRBJ2-3, with 11 nucleotides matching TRBD2. CDR1 and CDR2 from the germline V gene are SGHRS and YFSETQ. V shed 4 bases and J 4 bases; nucleotides not matched to a gene: 14. This CDR3 comprises 18 residues. The DNA for the CDR3 is TGCGCCAGCAGCCCAGGGGTAGCGGGGGGGCCGGGCGCAGATACGCAGTATTTT. Translating gives CASSPGVAGGPGADTQYF.

The genes are TRBV5-1 and TRBJ2-3; no firm D call. Germline CDR1 and CDR2: SGHRS and YFSETQ. This CDR3 has 17 residues. Trimming took off 1 base at V and 1 base at J, with 16 bases between the two ends. The DNA of the CDR3 is TGCGCCAGCAGCTTGCTGGTATCGCAAACTGGCACAGATACGCAGTATTTT. As protein: CASSLLVSQTGTDTQYF.

This clonotype was observed many times. This chain joins TRBV10-2 and TRBJ2-7; D is unresolved. The germline V and J ends were trimmed by 4 bases and 3 bases, with 7 bases remaining between them. This CDR3 is built from 12 residues. Germline V CDR1 and CDR2: WSHSY, SAAADI. The CDR3 bases are TGCGCCAGCAGTGCAGAAAGCTACGAGCAGTACTTC. It codes for CASSAESYEQYF.

This clonotype was counted only a few times. The junction does not match germline at one end; this may be a read error. DNA of the CDR3: TGTGCCTGGAGTGTATCATACACTGAGCAGTTCTTC. Protein sequence: CAWSVSYTEQFF. The chain employs TRBV30 and TRBJ2-1; D uncertain. CDR1 is GTSNPN, CDR2 SVGIG, per germline (reference sequence). This CDR3 is built from 12 residues.

Details on this clonotype: Its ends do not fully match the called genes, so a read error is possible. The V call is TRBV7-9, the J call TRBJ1-2, with TRBD1 matching over 9 bases. This CDR3 spans 16 amino acids. Germline-derived CDR1 and CDR2 are SEHNR and FQNEAQ (reference sequence). Here the CDR3 DNA reads TGTGCCAGCAGCTCACCGGACAGGGGCGATTTTTATGACTACACCTTC. Translated, it gives CASSSPDRGDFYDYTF.

Many counts were recorded for this clonotype. The genes are TRBV2 and TRBJ2-7; 10 bases are shared with TRBD1. CDR3 size: 15 residues. Losses at the gene ends were 2 bases for V and 0 bases for J; bases not matched to a gene: 1. Germline CDR1 and CDR2: SNHLY and FYNNEI. The CDR3 protein is CASSERQGASYEQYF. DNA of the CDR3: TGTGCCAGCAGTGAAAGACAGGGGGCCTCCTACGAGCAGTACTTC. The whole variable domain, remainder taken from reference TRBV2 and TRBJ2-7, is EPEVTQTPSHQVTQMGQEVILRCVPISNHLYFYWYRQILGQKVEFLVSFYNNEISEKSEIFDDQFSVERPDGSNFTLKIRSTKLEDSAMYFCASSERQGASYEQYFGPGTRLTVT.

This clonotype has more than one count but fewer than ten. The gene calls are TRBV10-3 and TRBJ1-2, with D maybe TRBD1 (6 bases). This CDR3 is built from 14 residues. The V gene lost 6 bases and the J gene lost 2 bases, with 13 bases spanning the gap. Germline V CDR1 and CDR2: ENHRY, SYGVKD. The CDR3 DNA sequence: TGTGCCATCAGGCAACAGGGCACCAACTATGGCTACACCTTC. This sequence encodes CAIRQQGTNYGYTF.

There are a few counts of this clonotype. V and J are TRBV11-3 and TRBJ2-1, with D maybe TRBD1 (6 bases). The ends were cut back, 6 bases at V and 1 base at J, with 19 bases in the middle. Germline values: CDR1 SGHNT, CDR2 YENEEA. The CDR3 is 17 amino acids. CDR3 nucleotide sequence: TGTGCCAGCAGTCATCTAAGGGGGTCGGTGTCCTACAATGAGCAGTTCTTC. Protein: CASSHLRGSVSYNEQFF.

The rearrangement links TRBV7-9 to TRBJ2-1; 7 positions agree with TRBD2. The CDR3 spans 15 residues. V lost 5 bases to trimming and J lost 3 bases; unmatched junction nucleotides: 7. From germline, CDR1 is SEHNR and CDR2 FQNEAQ (reference sequence). The CDR3 DNA sequence: TGTGCCAGCAGCCCACTCAGCGGGATCTACAATGAGCAGTTCTTC. As protein: CASSPLSGIYNEQFF.

This clonotype came up many times. The chain carries TRBV12-3 or TRBV12-4 and TRBJ1-2, with a possible D match to TRBD1 (5 bases). V shed 2 bases and J shed 2 bases, with 9 bases lying between them. The CDR3 has 14 residues. As DNA, the CDR3 is TGTGCCAGCAGTTTACCAGGGAACAACTATGGCTACACCTTC. Residues: CASSLPGNNYGYTF.

This clonotype appeared a few times. V usage is TRBV12-3 or TRBV12-4 and J usage is TRBJ2-3; TRBD2 matches at 9 bases. With 3 bases clipped from V and 1 base from J, the junction kept 5 bases outside the gene matches. The CDR3 spans 16 residues. The CDR3 coding sequence is TGTGCCAGCAGTTTTCGACTAGCGGCTCGCACAGATACGCAGTATTTT. Translating gives CASSFRLAARTDTQYF.

The rearrangement uses TRBV6-4 and TRBJ2-1; the D is unclear. The CDR3 consists of 13 residues. Germline lookup yields CDR1 MRHNA and CDR2 SNTAGT. The V end was cut by 9 bases, the J end by 6 bases, with 15 bases between. The CDR3 coding sequence is TGTGCCAGAAGTCTAATGGACGGCAATGAGCAGTTCTTC. Amino acid sequence: CARSLMDGNEQFF.

CDR3 sequence: CASSLPRESYEQYF. Here the CDR3 DNA reads TGTGCCAGCAGCTTACCTCGGGAATCCTACGAGCAGTACTTC. The V and J genes are TRBV7-9 and TRBJ2-7; D might be TRBD2 (5 bases). The V gene's germline CDR1 is SEHNR and CDR2 FQNEAQ (reference sequence). Between the trimmed V and J ends, which lost 2 bases and 1 base, there was a span of 9 bases. This CDR3 has 14 residues.

This clonotype turned up a few times. The chain is built from TRBV6-1 and TRBJ2-7; D not certain. This CDR3 is 13 amino acids long. Looked up from germline, CDR1 is MNHNS and CDR2 is SASEGT. Trimming took 4 bases from V and 0 from J, leaving 7 bases between them. The CDR3 here is CASSGAGSYEQYV. The CDR3 region has the DNA TGTGCCAGCAGTGGGGCAGGCTCCTACGAGCAGTACGTC.

This clonotype was recorded a few times. The chain joins TRBV7-2 to TRBJ2-1, with D maybe TRBD1 (7 bases). Germline V gives CDR1 SGHTA, CDR2 FQGNSA. CDR3 length equals 12 residues. CDR3 sequence reads: CAEGATYNEQFF. As DNA, the CDR3 is TGTGCGGAGGGGGCGACCTACAATGAGCAGTTCTTC.

This clonotype was detected a few times. The rearrangement uses TRBV20-1 and TRBJ1-5; D is perhaps TRBD1 (5 bases). Trimming took 6 bases from V and 0 from J, leaving 12 bases between them. This CDR3 is built from 14 residues. The germline CDR1 and CDR2 sequences are DFQATT and SNEGSKA (reference sequence). This CDR3 is CSAPGGASNQPQHF. The CDR3 coding sequence is TGCAGTGCCCCGGGAGGGGCTAGCAATCAGCCCCAGCATTTT.

This clonotype showed up just a few times. The V gene is TRBV20-1, the J gene TRBJ2-7; TRBD1 matches 8 bases. Germline V gene sequence: CDR1 DFQATT, CDR2 SNEGSKA (reference sequence). V was clipped by 3 bases and J by 5 bases; unmatched bases: 6. CDR3 length: 13 amino acids. The CDR3 protein is CSASSGGHDEQYV. DNA of the CDR3: TGCAGTGCTAGTTCAGGGGGCCACGACGAGCAGTACGTC.

At least ten counts were recorded for this clonotype. This chain links TRBV25-1 with TRBJ2-2; D possibly corresponds to TRBD2 (5 bases). CDR3 length: 15 amino acids. Germline CDR1 reads MGHDK; CDR2 reads SYGVNS. Trimming stripped 3 bases from V and 5 bases from J, with 13 bases between. The CDR3 DNA reads as TGTGCCAGCAGTGATGGAGTAGGAGGTACCGGGGAGCTGTTTTTT. It translates to CASSDGVGGTGELFF.

The V and J genes are TRBV4-1 and TRBJ2-3; D possibly matches TRBD1 or TRBD2 (6 bases each). Germline CDR1 MGHRA, CDR2 YSYEKL. This CDR3 has 17 residues. V dropped 0 bases and J dropped 0 bases, with 13 bases sitting between them. CDR3 bases: TGCGCCAGCAGCCAAGATTTACGGGGGCCGAGCACAGATACGCAGTATTTT. Its translation: CASSQDLRGPSTDTQYF.